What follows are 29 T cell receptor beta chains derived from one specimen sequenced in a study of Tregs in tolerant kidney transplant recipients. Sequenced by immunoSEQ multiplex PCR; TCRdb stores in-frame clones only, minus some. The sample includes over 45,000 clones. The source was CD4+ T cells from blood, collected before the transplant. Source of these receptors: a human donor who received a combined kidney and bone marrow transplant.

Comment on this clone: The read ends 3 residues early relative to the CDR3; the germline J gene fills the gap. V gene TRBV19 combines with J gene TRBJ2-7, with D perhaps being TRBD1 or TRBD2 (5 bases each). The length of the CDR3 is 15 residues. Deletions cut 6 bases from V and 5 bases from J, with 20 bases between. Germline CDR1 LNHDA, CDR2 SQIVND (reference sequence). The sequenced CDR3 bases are TGTGCCAGTAGCACCTGGTCGAGGGGAAGGCACGAG. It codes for CASSTWSRGRHE. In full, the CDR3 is CASSTWSRGRHEQYF.

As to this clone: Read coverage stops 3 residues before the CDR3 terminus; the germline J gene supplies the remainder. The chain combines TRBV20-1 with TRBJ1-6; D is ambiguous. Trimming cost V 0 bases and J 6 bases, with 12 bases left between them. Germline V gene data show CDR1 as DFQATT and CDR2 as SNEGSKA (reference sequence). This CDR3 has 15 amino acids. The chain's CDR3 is CSARERQVVNSPLHF. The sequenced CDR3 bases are TGCAGTGCTAGAGAGAGGCAGGTCGTTAATTCACCC.

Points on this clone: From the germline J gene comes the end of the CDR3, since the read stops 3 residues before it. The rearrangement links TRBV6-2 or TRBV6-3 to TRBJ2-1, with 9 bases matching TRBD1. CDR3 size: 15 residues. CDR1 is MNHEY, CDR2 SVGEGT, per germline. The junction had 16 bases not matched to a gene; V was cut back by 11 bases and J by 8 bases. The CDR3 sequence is CAGESGTGNSHEQFF. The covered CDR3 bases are TGTGCCGGAGAAAGCGGGACAGGGAATTCCCATGAG.

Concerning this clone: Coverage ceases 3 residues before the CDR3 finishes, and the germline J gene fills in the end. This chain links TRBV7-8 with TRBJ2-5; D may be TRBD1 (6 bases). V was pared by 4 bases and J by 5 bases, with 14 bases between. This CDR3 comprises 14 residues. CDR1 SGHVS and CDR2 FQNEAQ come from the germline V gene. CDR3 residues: CASSYSTGTETQYF. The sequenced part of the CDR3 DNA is TGTGCCAGCAGCTACTCGACAGGCACGGAGACC.

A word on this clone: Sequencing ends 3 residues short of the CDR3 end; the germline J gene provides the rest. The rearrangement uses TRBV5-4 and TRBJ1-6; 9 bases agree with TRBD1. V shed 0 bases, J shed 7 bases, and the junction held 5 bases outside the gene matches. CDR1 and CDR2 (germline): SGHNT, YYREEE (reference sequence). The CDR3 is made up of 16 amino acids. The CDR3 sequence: CASSLVGQGRNSPLHF. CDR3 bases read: TGTGCCAGCAGCTTGGTGGGACAGGGAAGGAATTCACCC.

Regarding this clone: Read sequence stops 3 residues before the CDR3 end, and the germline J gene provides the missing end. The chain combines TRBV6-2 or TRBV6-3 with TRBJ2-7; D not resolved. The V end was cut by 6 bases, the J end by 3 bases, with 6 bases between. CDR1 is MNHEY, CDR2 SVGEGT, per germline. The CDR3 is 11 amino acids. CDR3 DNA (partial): TGTGCCAGCAGCGACAACTACGAG. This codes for CASSDNYE. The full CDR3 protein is CASSDNYEQYF.

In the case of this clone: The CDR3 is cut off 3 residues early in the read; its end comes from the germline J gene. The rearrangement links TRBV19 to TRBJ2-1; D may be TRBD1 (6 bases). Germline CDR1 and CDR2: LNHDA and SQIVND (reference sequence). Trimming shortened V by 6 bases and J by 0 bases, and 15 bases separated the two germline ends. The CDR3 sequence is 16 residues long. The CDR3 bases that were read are TGTGCCAGTAGCAATACAGGGCCCCTCTCCTACAATGAG. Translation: CASSNTGPLSYNE. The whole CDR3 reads CASSNTGPLSYNEQFF.

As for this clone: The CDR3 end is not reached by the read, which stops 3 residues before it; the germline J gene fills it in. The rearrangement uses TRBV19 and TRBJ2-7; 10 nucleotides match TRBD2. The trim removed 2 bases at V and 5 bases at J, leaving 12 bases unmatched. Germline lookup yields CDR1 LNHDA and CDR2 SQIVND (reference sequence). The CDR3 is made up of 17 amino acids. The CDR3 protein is CASSIIGRAGGPHEQYF. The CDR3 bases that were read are TGTGCCAGTAGTATAATCGGTCGAGCGGGAGGGCCCCACGAG.

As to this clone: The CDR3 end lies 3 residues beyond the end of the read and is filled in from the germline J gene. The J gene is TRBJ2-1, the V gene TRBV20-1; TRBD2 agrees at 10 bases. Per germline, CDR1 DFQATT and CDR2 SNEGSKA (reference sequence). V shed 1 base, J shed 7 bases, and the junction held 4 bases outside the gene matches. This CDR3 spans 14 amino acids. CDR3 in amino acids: CSARAGLAANEQFF. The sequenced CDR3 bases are TGCAGTGCTAGAGCCGGACTAGCGGCTAATGAG.

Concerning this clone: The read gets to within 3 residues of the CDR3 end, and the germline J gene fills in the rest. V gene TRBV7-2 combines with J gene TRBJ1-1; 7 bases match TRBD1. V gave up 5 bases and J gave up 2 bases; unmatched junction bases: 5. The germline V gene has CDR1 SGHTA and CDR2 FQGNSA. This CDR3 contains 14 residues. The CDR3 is CASSAGQLNTEAFF. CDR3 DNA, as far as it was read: TGTGCCAGCAGCGCGGGACAGCTAAACACTGAA.

The DNA read from the CDR3 is TGTGCCAGCTCCTTTGGGACTTCGACCTACAATGAG. Its translation: CASSFGTSTYNE. The complete CDR3 sequence is CASSFGTSTYNEQFF. This chain links TRBV2 with TRBJ2-1; D may be TRBD2 (6 bases). The read stops 3 residues short of the end of the CDR3; the missing end is completed from the germline J gene. V was trimmed by 8 bases and J by 2 bases, leaving 16 bases between them. The CDR3 contains 15 residues. CDR1 SNHLY and CDR2 FYNNEI come from the germline V gene.

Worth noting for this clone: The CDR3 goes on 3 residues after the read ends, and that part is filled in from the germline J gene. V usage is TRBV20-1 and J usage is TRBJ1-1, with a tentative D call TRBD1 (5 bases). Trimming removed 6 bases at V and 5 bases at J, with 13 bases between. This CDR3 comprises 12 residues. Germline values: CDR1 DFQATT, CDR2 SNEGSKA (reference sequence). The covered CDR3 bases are TGCAGTGCCATCAGGGTCTGGACTGAA. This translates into CSAIRVWTE. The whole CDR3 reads CSAIRVWTEAFF.

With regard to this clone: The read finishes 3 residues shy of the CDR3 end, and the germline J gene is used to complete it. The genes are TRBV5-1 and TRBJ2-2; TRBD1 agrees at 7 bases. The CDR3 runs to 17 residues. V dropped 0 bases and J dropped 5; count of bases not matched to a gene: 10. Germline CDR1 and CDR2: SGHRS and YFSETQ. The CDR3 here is CASSLARAGGITGELFF. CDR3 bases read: TGCGCCAGCAGCTTGGCCAGGGCAGGGGGTATTACCGGGGAG. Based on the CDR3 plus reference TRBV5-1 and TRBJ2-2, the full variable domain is KAGVTQTPRYLIKTRGQQVTLSCSPISGHRSVSWYQQTPGQGLQFLFEYFSETQRNKGNFPGRFSGRQFSNSRSEMNVSTLELGDSALYLCASSLARAGGITGELFFGEGSRLTVL.

CDR3 residues: CASSPRQGSYNEQFF. The CDR3 DNA, read in part, is TGTGCCAGCAGCCCTCGCCAGGGCTCCTACAATGAG. This chain uses TRBV11-2 with TRBJ2-1, with D possibly TRBD1 on 5 matching bases. The read halts 3 residues ahead of the CDR3 end, with the missing end drawn from the germline J gene. Trimming left V 5 bases short and J 0 bases short, with 11 bases between. This CDR3 comprises 15 residues. The germline gives CDR1 SGHAT, CDR2 FQNNGV. Based on the CDR3 plus reference TRBV11-2 and TRBJ2-1, the full variable domain is EAGVAQSPRYKIIEKRQSVAFWCNPISGHATLYWYQQILGQGPKLLIQFQNNGVVDDSQLPKDRFSAERLKGVDSTLKIQPAKLEDSAVYLCASSPRQGSYNEQFFGPGTRLTVL.

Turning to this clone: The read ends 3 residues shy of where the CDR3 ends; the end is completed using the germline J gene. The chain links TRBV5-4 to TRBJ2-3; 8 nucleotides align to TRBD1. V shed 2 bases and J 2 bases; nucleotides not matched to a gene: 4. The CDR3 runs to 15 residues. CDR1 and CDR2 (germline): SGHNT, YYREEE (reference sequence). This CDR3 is CASSFRTGLTDTQYF. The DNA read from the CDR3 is TGTGCCAGCAGCTTTCGGACAGGGCTCACAGATACG.

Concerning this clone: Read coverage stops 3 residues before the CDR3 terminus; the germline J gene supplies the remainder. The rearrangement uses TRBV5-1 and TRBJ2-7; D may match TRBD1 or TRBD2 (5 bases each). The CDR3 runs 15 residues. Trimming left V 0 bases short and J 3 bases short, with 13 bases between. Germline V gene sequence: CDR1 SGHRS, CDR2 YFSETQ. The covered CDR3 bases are TGCGCCAGCAGCTTGGGAGGGCAGGGAAACTACGAG. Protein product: CASSLGGQGNYE. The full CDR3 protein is CASSLGGQGNYEQYF.

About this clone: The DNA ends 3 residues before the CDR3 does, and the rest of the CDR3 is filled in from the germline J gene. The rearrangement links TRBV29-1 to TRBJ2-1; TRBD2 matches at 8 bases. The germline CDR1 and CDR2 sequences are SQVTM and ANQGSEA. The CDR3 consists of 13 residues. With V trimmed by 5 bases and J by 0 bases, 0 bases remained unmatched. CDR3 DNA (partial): TGCAGCGTTAGCGGGAGCTCCTACAATGAG. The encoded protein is CSVSGSSYNE. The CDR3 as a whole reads CSVSGSSYNEQFF.

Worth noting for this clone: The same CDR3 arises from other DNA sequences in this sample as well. The CDR3 DNA, read in part, is TGTGCCTGGAGTGTGAGGGGTTATGGC. Its translation: CAWSVRGYG. From start to end, the CDR3 is CAWSVRGYGYTF. The gene calls are TRBV30 and TRBJ1-2; tentative D call: TRBD1 (5 bases). The CDR3 goes on 3 residues after the read ends, and that part is filled in from the germline J gene. CDR3 length equals 12 residues. The V end lost 0 bases, the J end lost 5 bases, and 7 bases lay between the germline ends. Germline lookup yields CDR1 GTSNPN and CDR2 SVGIG (reference sequence).

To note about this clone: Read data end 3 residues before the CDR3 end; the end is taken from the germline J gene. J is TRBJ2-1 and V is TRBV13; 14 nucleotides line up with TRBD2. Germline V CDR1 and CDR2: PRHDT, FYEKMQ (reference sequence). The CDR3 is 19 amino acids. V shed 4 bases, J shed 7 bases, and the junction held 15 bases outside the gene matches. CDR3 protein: CASSSIVPGLAGVSNEQFF. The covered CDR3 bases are TGTGCCAGCAGCTCCATTGTCCCGGGACTAGCGGGAGTCTCTAATGAG.

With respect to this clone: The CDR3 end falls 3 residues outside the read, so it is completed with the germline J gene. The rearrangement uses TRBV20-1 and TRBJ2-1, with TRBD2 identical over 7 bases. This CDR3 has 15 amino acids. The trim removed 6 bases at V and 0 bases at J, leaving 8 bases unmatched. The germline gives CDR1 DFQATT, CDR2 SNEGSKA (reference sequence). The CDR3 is CSARSGASSYNEQFF. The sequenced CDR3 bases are TGCAGTGCCCGAAGCGGGGCCAGCTCCTACAATGAG.

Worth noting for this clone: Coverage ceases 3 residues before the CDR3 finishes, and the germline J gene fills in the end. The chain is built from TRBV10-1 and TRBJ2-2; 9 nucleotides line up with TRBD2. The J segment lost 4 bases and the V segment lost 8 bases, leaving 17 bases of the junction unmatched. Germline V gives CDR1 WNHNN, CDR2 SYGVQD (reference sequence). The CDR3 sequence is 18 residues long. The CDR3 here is CASLIVLAGTRGTGELFF. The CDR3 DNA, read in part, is TGCGCCAGCCTCATCGTACTAGCGGGTACCCGAGGCACCGGGGAG.

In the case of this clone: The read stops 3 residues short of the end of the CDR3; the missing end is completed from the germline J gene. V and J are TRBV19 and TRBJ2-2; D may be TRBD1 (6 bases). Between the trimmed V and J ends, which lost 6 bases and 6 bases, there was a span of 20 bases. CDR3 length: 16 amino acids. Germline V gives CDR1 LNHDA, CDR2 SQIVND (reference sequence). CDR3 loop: CASSSGTTYLAGELFF. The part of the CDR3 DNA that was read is TGTGCCAGTAGCTCCGGGACAACCTATCTCGCCGGGGAG.

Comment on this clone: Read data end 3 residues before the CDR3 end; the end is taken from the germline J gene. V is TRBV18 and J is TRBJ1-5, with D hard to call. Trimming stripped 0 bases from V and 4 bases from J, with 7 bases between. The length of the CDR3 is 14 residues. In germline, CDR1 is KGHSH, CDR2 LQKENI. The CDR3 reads CASSPPSGNQPQHF. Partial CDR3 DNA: TGTGCCAGCTCACCACCGAGCGGGAATCAGCCC. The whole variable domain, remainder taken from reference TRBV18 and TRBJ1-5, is NAGVMQNPRHLVRRRGQEARLRCSPMKGHSHVYWYRQLPEEGLKFMVYLQKENIIDESGMPKERFSAEFPKEGPSILRIQQVVRGDSAAYFCASSPPSGNQPQHFGDGTRLSIL.

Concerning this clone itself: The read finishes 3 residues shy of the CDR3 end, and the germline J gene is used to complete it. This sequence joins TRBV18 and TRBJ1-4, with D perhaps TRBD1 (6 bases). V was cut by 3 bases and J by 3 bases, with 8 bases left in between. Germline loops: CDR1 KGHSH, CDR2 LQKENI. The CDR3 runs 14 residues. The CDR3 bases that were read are TGTGCCAGCTCACCCCGGACAGCTAATGAAAAA. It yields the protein CASSPRTANEK. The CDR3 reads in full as CASSPRTANEKLFF.

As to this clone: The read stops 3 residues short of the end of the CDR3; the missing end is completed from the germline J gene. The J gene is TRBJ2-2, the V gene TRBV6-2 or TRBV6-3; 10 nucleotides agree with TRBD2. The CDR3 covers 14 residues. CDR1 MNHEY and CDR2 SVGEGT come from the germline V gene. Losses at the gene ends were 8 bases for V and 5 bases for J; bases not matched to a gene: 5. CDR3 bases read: TGTGCCAGCCGGTTTAGCGGGAGGACCGGGGAG. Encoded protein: CASRFSGRTGE. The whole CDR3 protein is CASRFSGRTGELFF.

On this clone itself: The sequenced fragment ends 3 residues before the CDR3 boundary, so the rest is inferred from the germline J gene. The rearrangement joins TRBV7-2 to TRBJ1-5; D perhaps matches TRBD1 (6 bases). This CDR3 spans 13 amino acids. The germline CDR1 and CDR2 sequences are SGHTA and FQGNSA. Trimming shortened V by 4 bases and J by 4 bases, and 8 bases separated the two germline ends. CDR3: CASSSGQNQPQHF. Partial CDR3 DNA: TGTGCCAGCAGCTCCGGACAGAATCAGCCC.

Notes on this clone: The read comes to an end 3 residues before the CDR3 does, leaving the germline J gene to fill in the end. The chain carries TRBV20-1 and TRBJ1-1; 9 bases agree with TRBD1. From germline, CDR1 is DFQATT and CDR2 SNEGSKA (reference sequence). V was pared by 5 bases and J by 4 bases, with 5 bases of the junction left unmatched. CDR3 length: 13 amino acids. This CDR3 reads CSAYRGLGTEAFF. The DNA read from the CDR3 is TGCAGTGCTTACAGGGGGCTGGGCACTGAA.

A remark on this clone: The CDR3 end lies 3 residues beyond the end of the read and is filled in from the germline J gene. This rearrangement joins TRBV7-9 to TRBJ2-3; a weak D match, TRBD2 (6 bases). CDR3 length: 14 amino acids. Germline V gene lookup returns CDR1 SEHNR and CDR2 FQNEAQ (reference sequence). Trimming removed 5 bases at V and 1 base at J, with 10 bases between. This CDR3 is CASSVASGTDTQYF. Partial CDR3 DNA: TGTGCCAGCAGCGTCGCTAGCGGCACAGATACG.

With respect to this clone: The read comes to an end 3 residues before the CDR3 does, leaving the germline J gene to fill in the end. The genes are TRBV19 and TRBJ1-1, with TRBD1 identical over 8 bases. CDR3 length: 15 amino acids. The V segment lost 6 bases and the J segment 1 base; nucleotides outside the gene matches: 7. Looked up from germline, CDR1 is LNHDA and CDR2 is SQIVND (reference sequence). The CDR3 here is CASRAAGGKNTEAFF. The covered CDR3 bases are TGTGCCAGTAGGGCGGCAGGGGGCAAGAACACTGAA. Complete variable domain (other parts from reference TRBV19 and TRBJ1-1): DGGITQSPKYLFRKEGQNVTLSCEQNLNHDAMYWYRQDPGQGLRLIYYSQIVNDFQKGDIAEGYSVSREKKESFPLTVTSAQKNPTAFYLCASRAAGGKNTEAFFGQGTRLTVV.